This TCR beta chain came from a study of long-term antiretroviral therapy in people with HIV. Overall study findings and caveats: Clones showing expansion before ART dominated the repertoire at all time points.

As regards this clone: What it recognizes is unknown.

Germline lookup yields CDR1 MGHDK and CDR2 SYGVNS. Trimming pared 1 base from V and 0 bases from J, leaving 7 bases between. The CDR3 runs to 15 residues. Investigators performed immunoSEQ version v3.0 at survey level. Sequencing was directed toward about 40,000-50,000 T-cell genomes in each sample. Sequencing used immunoSEQ multiplex PCR; TCRdb keeps in-frame clones, though not all of them. The table has more than 25,000 clones, approximately 81% seen once; the top ten hold approximately 9.5%. The sequence was obtained from a man aged 35 to 55 with HIV. Source: unsorted PBMCs, taken 3 years after starting antiretroviral therapy. J is TRBJ2-4 and V is TRBV25-1; possible D gene TRBD2, 6 bases. The CDR3: CASSESGVAKNIQYF. CDR3 nucleotides: TGTGCCAGCAGTGAATCGGGAGTAGCCAAAAACATTCAGTACTTC. The whole variable domain, remainder taken from reference TRBV25-1 and TRBJ2-4, is EADIYQTPRYLVIGTGKKITLECSQTMGHDKMYWYQQDPGMELHLIHYSYGVNSTEKGDLSSESTVSRIRTEHFPLTLESARPSHTSQYLCASSESGVAKNIQYFGAGTRLSVL.